Shown below are 28 T cell receptor beta chains from a single sample sequenced in a study of shared clonotypes between healthy human individuals. Clones were sequenced by immunoSEQ multiplex PCR, and TCRdb holds only the in-frame ones, with some missing. The table has approximately 720,000 clones, approximately 75% seen once; the top ten hold 1.5% to 2%. Sequenced sample: memory CD4+ T cells sorted from blood. Described subset: CD45RA-negative fraction. All receptors come from a woman in her 30s in good health.

This chain uses TRBV15 with TRBJ2-1, with 8 bases that match TRBD2. The CDR3 loop spans 16 amino acids. The trim removed 0 bases at V and 7 bases at J, leaving 8 bases unmatched. Germline V gene data show CDR1 as LNHNV and CDR2 as YYDKDF (reference sequence). CDR3 nucleotides: TGTGCCACCAGCAGAGAACCAGCGGGAGTTTTAAATGAGCAGTTCTTC. Residues: CATSREPAGVLNEQFF.

The sample holds one count of this clone. This sequence joins TRBV11-2 and TRBJ1-1; TRBD1 might be the D (6 bases). V dropped 4 bases and J dropped 0 bases, with 12 bases sitting between them. Germline V lookup: CDR1 SGHAT, CDR2 FQNNGV. The CDR3 is made up of 15 amino acids. CDR3 sequence: CASSYQQGMNTEAFF. CDR3 nucleotide sequence: TGTGCCAGCAGCTACCAACAGGGAATGAACACTGAAGCTTTCTTT.

The rearrangement joins TRBV21-1 to TRBJ1-5. TRBV21-1 is a known pseudogene. This CDR3 region has 9 residues. The CDR3: CASNQPQHF. The CDR3 DNA sequence: TGTGCCAGTAATCAGCCCCAGCATTTT.

The V gene is TRBV19, the J gene TRBJ2-5; 10 bases are a match to TRBD2. Germline values: CDR1 LNHDA, CDR2 SQIVND (reference sequence). The CDR3 covers 17 residues. V was pared by 4 bases and J by 5 bases, with 13 bases of the junction left unmatched. The CDR3 coding sequence is TGTGCCAGTAGTACCCCCCTAGCGGGAGCTCTTTGGGAGACCCAGTACTTC. Its protein product is CASSTPLAGALWETQYF.

This clone was picked up one time. The V and J genes are TRBV19 and TRBJ2-7, with TRBD2 identical over 10 bases. This CDR3 spans 15 amino acids. Germline CDR1 reads LNHDA; CDR2 reads SQIVND (reference sequence). V lost 6 bases to trimming and J lost 5 bases; unmatched junction nucleotides: 10. The CDR3 DNA follows: TGTGCCAGTAGACATGGGGCTAGCGGGAGAGACGAGCAGTACTTC. Residues: CASRHGASGRDEQYF.

The rearrangement joins TRBV30 to TRBJ2-1; TRBD2 matches at 7 bases. There are 14 residues in the CDR3. Germline CDR1 GTSNPN, CDR2 SVGIG (reference sequence). J gave up 7 bases and V 0 bases, and 6 bases lay outside the gene matches. For the CDR3, the DNA is TGTGCCTGGAGTGTACAAGCGGGAAGGAATGAGCAGTTCTTC. This codes for CAWSVQAGRNEQFF.

The chain has TRBV13 and TRBJ2-7; D call uncertain. This CDR3 comprises 17 residues. Germline V gene data show CDR1 as PRHDT and CDR2 as FYEKMQ (reference sequence). Trimming left V 5 bases short and J 0 bases short, with 20 bases between. CDR3 bases: TGTGCCAGCAGCGCCTTACTTTCCCGCCAGATCTCCTACGAGCAGTACTTC. Translation gives CASSALLSRQISYEQYF.

The J gene is TRBJ2-1, the V gene TRBV11-3; D unclear. V was clipped by 1 base and J by 7 bases, with 8 bases between them. The CDR3 loop spans 13 amino acids. Per the germline V gene, CDR1 is SGHNT and CDR2 is YENEEA. The CDR3: CASSLAARNEQFF. The CDR3 DNA reads as TGTGCCAGCAGCTTAGCAGCGCGGAATGAGCAGTTCTTC.

The genes are TRBV6-1 and TRBJ1-5; tentative D call: TRBD1 (5 bases). CDR3 length equals 13 residues. V dropped 8 bases and J dropped 0 bases, with 8 bases sitting between them. Looked up from germline, CDR1 is MNHNS and CDR2 is SASEGT. The CDR3 sequence is CASRDFSNQPQHF. CDR3 DNA sequence: TGTGCCAGCCGGGACTTTAGCAATCAGCCCCAGCATTTT.

The chain recombines TRBV18 with TRBJ1-2; tentatively, D is TRBD1 (5 bases). The germline gives CDR1 KGHSH, CDR2 LQKENI. This CDR3 spans 17 amino acids. V was shortened by 2 bases and J by 8 bases, with 24 bases between the two germline ends. The CDR3 loop reads CASSPSTPGDGPMGYTF. For the CDR3, the DNA is TGTGCCAGCTCACCATCTACGCCGGGGGACGGACCTATGGGCTACACCTTC.

V and J are TRBV7-8 and TRBJ2-1; TRBD2 aligns across 8 bases. In germline, CDR1 is SGHVS, CDR2 FQNEAQ. V lost 5 bases, J lost 7 bases, and 13 bases stayed unmatched. The CDR3 covers 16 residues. This CDR3 is CASSRGPSGWGNEQFF. As DNA, the CDR3 is TGTGCCAGCAGCCGAGGCCCTAGCGGGTGGGGGAATGAGCAGTTCTTC.

On this clone itself: The sample has other DNA sequences that encode this CDR3 too. V and J are TRBV18 and TRBJ1-5, with D unresolved. CDR1 is KGHSH and CDR2 is LQKENI in the germline V gene. V was pared by 3 bases and J by 4 bases, with 7 bases between. This CDR3 contains 13 residues. CDR3 in DNA: TGTGCCAGCTCACCCTCGTCTAATCAGCCCCAGCATTTT. Amino acid sequence: CASSPSSNQPQHF.

There are a few counts of this clone. The V and J genes are TRBV10-3 and TRBJ2-1, with TRBD2 as a possible D gene (5 bases). V dropped 4 bases and J dropped 4 bases, with 11 bases sitting between them. The CDR3 runs to 14 residues. The germline gives CDR1 ENHRY, CDR2 SYGVKD. CDR3 region: CAISVRTSYNEQFF. CDR3 sequence (DNA): TGTGCCATCAGTGTTCGGACTTCGTACAATGAGCAGTTCTTC.

In nucleotides, the CDR3 is TGCGCCAGCAGCCATGGAGTCTCCAATAATGAAAAACTGTTTTTT. Protein sequence: CASSHGVSNNEKLFF. The chain carries TRBV4-1 and TRBJ1-4; D call uncertain. This CDR3 is built from 15 residues. Trimming took 3 bases from V and 4 from J, leaving 12 bases between them. The germline V gene encodes CDR1 MGHRA and CDR2 YSYEKL.

The V gene is TRBV28, the J gene TRBJ1-4; 8 bases match TRBD1. Germline V gives CDR1 MDHEN, CDR2 SYDVKM. The CDR3 has 15 residues. The trim removed 6 bases at V and 8 bases at J, leaving 11 bases unmatched. CDR3 region: CASSPAGTGGEKLFF. CDR3 bases: TGTGCCAGCAGCCCGGCCGGGACAGGAGGAGAAAAACTGTTTTTT.

The chain carries TRBV5-6 and TRBJ1-1; D is possibly TRBD1 (6 bases). Germline CDR1 and CDR2: SGHDT and YYEEEE. The CDR3 runs to 15 residues. The V end lost 0 bases, the J end lost 1 base, and 10 bases lay between the germline ends. The CDR3 sequence is CASSLEVQGNTEAFF. Written as DNA, the CDR3 is TGTGCCAGCAGCTTGGAGGTACAGGGGAACACTGAAGCTTTCTTT.

Ten or more counts support this clone. The chain carries TRBV5-5 and TRBJ1-5; no clear D gene. Germline CDR1 reads SGHKS; CDR2 reads YYEKEE (reference sequence). The V and J ends lost 3 bases and 2 bases respectively, with 12 bases between them. The CDR3 is 15 residues long. The CDR3 sequence is CASSYDPGGNQPQHF. The CDR3 DNA sequence: TGTGCCAGCAGCTATGACCCGGGTGGCAATCAGCCCCAGCATTTT. Variable domain in full (rest from reference TRBV5-5 and TRBJ1-5): DAGVTQSPTHLIKTRGQQVTLRCSPISGHKSVSWYQQVLGQGPQFIFQYYEKEERGRGNFPDRFSARQFPNYSSELNVNALLLGDSALYLCASSYDPGGNQPQHFGDGTRLSIL.

CDR3 in amino acids: CASSKALAGGSIYEQYF. CDR3 sequence (DNA): TGTGCCAGCAGCAAAGCGCTGGCAGGGGGTAGTATCTACGAGCAGTACTTC. V gene TRBV21-1 combines with J gene TRBJ2-7; the D call in the table, TRBD1, was not verified against the DNA. TRBV21-1 is reported as a pseudogene. CDR3 length: 17 residues.

This chain links TRBV6-1 with TRBJ1-1; TRBD1 matches 7 bases. CDR1 is MNHNS, CDR2 SASEGT, per germline. CDR3 size: 14 residues. Losses at the gene ends were 5 bases for V and 4 bases for J; bases not matched to a gene: 7. The CDR3 nucleotides are TGTGCCAGCAGTAACACAGGGGTTGGCACTGAAGCTTTCTTT. Translation gives CASSNTGVGTEAFF.

The chain recombines TRBV28 with TRBJ2-7; TRBD1 is a possible D gene (5 bases). Looked up from germline, CDR1 is MDHEN and CDR2 is SYDVKM. V was shortened by 2 bases and J by 4 bases, with 15 bases between the two germline ends. There are 15 residues in the CDR3. CDR3 coding DNA: TGTGCCAGCAGTTTACAGGGTCAGGGCCCGTACGAGCAGTACTTC. It is translated as CASSLQGQGPYEQYF.

As regards this clone: Distinct nucleotide sequences in the sample also encode this CDR3. V and J are TRBV10-2 and TRBJ1-2; D unresolved. Germline V lookup: CDR1 WSHSY, CDR2 SAAADI. Trimming cost V 0 bases and J 6 bases, with 8 bases left between them. The CDR3 is made up of 13 amino acids. The CDR3 DNA is TGCGCCAGCAGTGAGTCGAGCGGGAATGGCTACACCTTC. It is translated as CASSESSGNGYTF.

Concerning this clone: This sequence may be a read error, since a much larger clone differs from it by one base. The sample carries other DNA sequences with the same CDR3. V is TRBV7-2 and J is TRBJ2-7; 14 bases align to TRBD2. This CDR3 has 15 amino acids. Losses at the gene ends were 1 base for V and 5 bases for J; bases not matched to a gene: 1. Germline assignment: CDR1 SGHTA and CDR2 FQGNSA. This CDR3 is CASSLVGLAGDEQYF. In DNA form, the CDR3 reads TGTGCCAGCAGCTTAGTGGGACTAGCGGGAGACGAGCAGTACTTC.

This clone was counted a single time. The J gene is TRBJ1-1, the V gene TRBV18; no firm D call. V was trimmed by 5 bases and J by 0 bases, leaving 10 bases between them. The CDR3 consists of 14 residues. Per the germline V gene, CDR1 is KGHSH and CDR2 is LQKENI. The CDR3 loop is CASSSGPVNTEAFF. CDR3 coding DNA: TGTGCCAGCTCATCTGGGCCGGTGAACACTGAAGCTTTCTTT.

This sequence joins TRBV11-2 and TRBJ2-7, with D maybe TRBD2 (6 bases). Trimming left V 0 bases short and J 6 bases short, with 12 bases between. Germline assignment: CDR1 SGHAT and CDR2 FQNNGV. The CDR3 is 14 amino acids. The CDR3: CASSLEWGVGEQYF. The DNA for the CDR3 is TGTGCCAGCAGCTTAGAGTGGGGGGTCGGCGAGCAGTACTTC.

The chain carries TRBV29-1 and TRBJ2-1; D gene unclear. V was shortened by 3 bases and J by 4 bases, with 10 bases between the two germline ends. The germline V gene encodes CDR1 SQVTM and CDR2 ANQGSEA. This CDR3 comprises 13 residues. CDR3 sequence: CSVDKGLYNEQFF. As DNA, the CDR3 is TGCAGCGTTGATAAAGGCTTGTACAATGAGCAGTTCTTC.

CDR3 in DNA: TGTGCCAGCAGTTCAGCGGGATCCGCAGATACGCAGTATTTT. Residues: CASSSAGSADTQYF. The chain couples TRBV27 to TRBJ2-3; 7 positions match TRBD2. The germline V gene has CDR1 MNHEY and CDR2 SMNVEV (reference sequence). The CDR3 length is 14 residues. The V and J ends lost 4 bases and 4 bases, in that order; junction bases with no gene match: 5.

The rearrangement joins TRBV2 to TRBJ1-1; 8 bases fit TRBD1. The CDR3 extends over 16 amino acids. Trimming at V came to 5 bases and at J to 4 bases, leaving 12 bases not matched to a gene. Germline V gene lookup returns CDR1 SNHLY and CDR2 FYNNEI. DNA of the CDR3: TGTGCCAGCAGTATTGGACAGGGTAGATTCGGCACTGAAGCTTTCTTT. It specifies CASSIGQGRFGTEAFF.

This clone appeared a few times. V gene TRBV19 combines with J gene TRBJ2-2, with 11 nucleotides matching TRBD2. The germline gives CDR1 LNHDA, CDR2 SQIVND (reference sequence). The ends lost 3 bases at V and 7 bases at J; junction bases unmatched: 1. The CDR3 covers 14 residues. CDR3 residues: CASSMTSGVGELFF. The CDR3 DNA sequence: TGTGCCAGTAGTATGACTAGCGGGGTCGGGGAGCTGTTTTTT.